This TCR beta chain was sequenced in a study of spatial heterogeneity in lung cancer. There are many counts of this clonotype. Trimming cost V 1 base and J 4 bases, with 15 bases left between them. CDR3 size: 15 residues. Germline V gene data show CDR1 as DFQATT and CDR2 as SNEGSKA (reference sequence). MiXCR, run by TCRdb on the 5' RACE reads, gives a single entry per CDR3 protein. Here the sample spans 20,000 or so distinct CDR3 sequences, about 3.5% being singletons. Noted time point: sample taken at primary tumor resection. Whole RNA, isolated from tumor, nontumor lung or frozen PBMC, was sequenced without prior sorting.

This receptor was obtained from a female donor with early-stage non-small cell lung cancer. V gene TRBV20-1 combines with J gene TRBJ2-3; no firm D call. Sequencing used PBMCs, obtained at surgery. The CDR3: CSARVGSTPADTQYF. The CDR3 nucleotides are TGCAGTGCTAGAGTGGGTAGTACACCCGCAGATACGCAGTATTTT.